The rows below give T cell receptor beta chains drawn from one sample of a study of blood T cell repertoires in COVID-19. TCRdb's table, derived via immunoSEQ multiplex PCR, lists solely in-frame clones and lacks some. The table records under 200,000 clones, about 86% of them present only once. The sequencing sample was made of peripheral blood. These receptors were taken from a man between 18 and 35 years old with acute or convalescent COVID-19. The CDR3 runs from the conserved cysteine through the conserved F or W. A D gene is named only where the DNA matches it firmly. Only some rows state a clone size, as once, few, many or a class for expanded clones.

DNA: TGCGCCAGCAGCGACCTGGGTGGGGGCGGAAACACCATATATTTT; CDR3: CASSDLGGGGNTIYF; D: -; size: -; V: TRBV5-1; J: TRBJ1-3
DNA: TGTGCCTGGACCTCCGGGACAGCGATAATGAACACTGAAGCTTTCTTT; CDR3: CAWTSGTAIMNTEAFF; D: TRBD1; size: -; V: TRBV30; J: TRBJ1-1
DNA: TGTGCCAGCAGTTTATCTGGGGGGTTCACCTATAATTCACCCCTCCACTTT; CDR3: CASSLSGGFTYNSPLHF; D: -; size: -; V: TRBV27; J: TRBJ1-6
DNA: TGCGCCAGCAGCCCCGGAACAGGGGGCGCGGATGGCTACACCTTC; CDR3: CASSPGTGGADGYTF; D: TRBD1; size: once; V: TRBV4-1; J: TRBJ1-2
DNA: TGTGCCAGCAGCCCCACCCGGGGAAATGAAAAACTGTTTTTT; CDR3: CASSPTRGNEKLFF; D: -; size: -; V: TRBV3-1/TRBV3-2; J: TRBJ1-4
DNA: TGTGCCTGGAGTGGTCCAGGGCGGGGGAACACTGAAGCTTTCTTT; CDR3: CAWSGPGRGNTEAFF; D: -; size: once; V: TRBV30; J: TRBJ1-1
DNA: TGTGCCAGCAGTGAAACCGGGACAGGGAAGTACAATGAGCAGTTCTTC; CDR3: CASSETGTGKYNEQFF; D: TRBD1; size: -; V: TRBV28; J: TRBJ2-1
DNA: TGTGCCAGCAGCTTGGGTTCTGCGGGGGGGCAAAACATTCAGTACTTC; CDR3: CASSLGSAGGQNIQYF; D: TRBD2; size: -; V: TRBV11-2; J: TRBJ2-4
DNA: TGCAGTGCTAGTGGATCAGCGTGGACAGCAAATGAAAAACTGTTTTTT; CDR3: CSASGSAWTANEKLFF; D: -; size: -; V: TRBV20-1; J: TRBJ1-4
DNA: TGCGCCAGCAGCCCGGCAGGATCTGGAAACACCATATATTTT; CDR3: CASSPAGSGNTIYF; D: -; size: once; V: TRBV4-1; J: TRBJ1-3
DNA: TGTGCCATCGCACAGGGGGCCGGTGAAAAACTGTTTTTT; CDR3: CAIAQGAGEKLFF; D: TRBD1; size: once; V: TRBV12-3/TRBV12-4; J: TRBJ1-4
DNA: TGTGCCAGCTCACCACTCCAATCGGGCAGGGGTTCGTACGTTGGAAACACCATATATTTT; CDR3: CASSPLQSGRGSYVGNTIYF; D: -; size: -; V: TRBV18; J: TRBJ1-3
DNA: TGTGCCAGCAGTGACCTACAGGGCGGCTACACCTTC; CDR3: CASSDLQGGYTF; D: -; size: -; V: TRBV6-4; J: TRBJ1-2
DNA: TGTGCCAGCAGGACAGGGGTCTATGGAAACACCATATATTTT; CDR3: CASRTGVYGNTIYF; D: TRBD1; size: few; V: TRBV28; J: TRBJ1-3
DNA: TGTGCCTGGGGGACTGCTCCAGCCAAAAACATTCAGTACTTC; CDR3: CAWGTAPAKNIQYF; D: -; size: -; V: TRBV30; J: TRBJ2-4
DNA: TGTGCCTGGGAATCAGGGGGCGATGGCTACACCTTC; CDR3: CAWESGGDGYTF; D: TRBD1; size: once; V: TRBV30; J: TRBJ1-2
DNA: TGTGCCAGCAGTTATTTAGAAGAAAAACTGTTTTTT; CDR3: CASSYLEEKLFF; D: -; size: once; V: TRBV2; J: TRBJ1-4
DNA: TGTGCCAGCAGCCAGCAGGGGTCCTACGAGCAGTACTTC; CDR3: CASSQQGSYEQYF; D: -; size: -; V: TRBV7-9; J: TRBJ2-7
DNA: TGCAGCGTTGACGGGACTAACTATGGCTACACCTTC; CDR3: CSVDGTNYGYTF; D: -; size: -; V: TRBV29-1; J: TRBJ1-2
DNA: TGTGCCAGCTCACCACAGGGGGCAGATGAAAAACTGTTTTTT; CDR3: CASSPQGADEKLFF; D: TRBD1; size: few; V: TRBV18; J: TRBJ1-4
DNA: TGTGCCAGCAGTTACCCTCAGGGGCCCCAGCATTTT; CDR3: CASSYPQGPQHF; D: -; size: -; V: TRBV7-9; J: TRBJ1-5
DNA: TGTGCCTGGAGTACGACAGGAGAAAAACTGTTTTTT; CDR3: CAWSTTGEKLFF; D: -; size: -; V: TRBV30; J: TRBJ1-4
DNA: TGTGCTAGTGAGGAGGGCTCCTACAATGAGCAGTTCTTC; CDR3: CASEEGSYNEQFF; D: -; size: -; V: TRBV12-5; J: TRBJ2-1
DNA: TGTGCCAGCAGGGAGGGGACAGGGAACACAGATACGCAGTATTTT; CDR3: CASREGTGNTDTQYF; D: TRBD1; size: -; V: TRBV7-9; J: TRBJ2-3
DNA: TGTGCCAGCAGTTACTCGAACAGGGGGCAAATCTATGGCTACACCTTC; CDR3: CASSYSNRGQIYGYTF; D: TRBD1; size: -; V: TRBV6-5; J: TRBJ1-2
DNA: TGTGCCAGAAGGGGGGCCGGGACCTACTATGGCTACACCTTC; CDR3: CARRGAGTYYGYTF; D: -; size: -; V: TRBV5-3; J: TRBJ1-2
DNA: TGTGCCTGGAGCGGGGGTCGCTACGAGCAGTACTTC; CDR3: CAWSGGRYEQYF; D: -; size: -; V: TRBV30; J: TRBJ2-7
DNA: TGTGCCAGCAGTTTAAGGGGCAGGAACACTGAAGCTTTCTTT; CDR3: CASSLRGRNTEAFF; D: -; size: -; V: TRBV27; J: TRBJ1-1
DNA: TGTGCCAGCAGCCGAGCGGGGACAGGGGATGGCTACACCTTC; CDR3: CASSRAGTGDGYTF; D: TRBD1; size: -; V: TRBV6-5; J: TRBJ1-2
DNA: TGTGCCAGCAGTCCGACAGGGGAAGTTTCACCCCTCCACTTT; CDR3: CASSPTGEVSPLHF; D: TRBD1; size: -; V: TRBV28; J: TRBJ1-6
DNA: TGTGCCAGCAGTATGGGCGGGAGTTCACCCCTCCACTTT; CDR3: CASSMGGSSPLHF; D: -; size: once; V: TRBV7-3; J: TRBJ1-6
DNA: TGTGCCAGCTCACTCCGGAGCGTAGGCGGCTACACCTTC; CDR3: CASSLRSVGGYTF; D: -; size: -; V: TRBV18; J: TRBJ1-2
DNA: TGCAGTGCTAGTAAGGGGGCGGGACAGCCCCAGCATTTT; CDR3: CSASKGAGQPQHF; D: TRBD1; size: -; V: TRBV20-1; J: TRBJ1-5
DNA: TGTGCCAGCAGCTTAGAACAGGCTAGCGAGTCGCAGTACTTC; CDR3: CASSLEQASESQYF; D: -; size: -; V: TRBV7-8; J: TRBJ2-7
DNA: TGTGCCAGCTCACCTGGAAACAGGGCTTCTGGAAACACCATATATTTT; CDR3: CASSPGNRASGNTIYF; D: -; size: few; V: TRBV18; J: TRBJ1-3
DNA: TGTGCCACCCGAGGGCTTCCCAAAAACATTCAGTACTTC; CDR3: CATRGLPKNIQYF; D: -; size: -; V: TRBV6-5; J: TRBJ2-4
DNA: TGTGCCAGTAGGCGGGGCCTCGATGAGCAGTTCTTC; CDR3: CASRRGLDEQFF; D: -; size: -; V: TRBV19; J: TRBJ2-1
DNA: TGTGCCAGTGGCGGGGGGGAGCTGTTTTTT; CDR3: CASGGGELFF; D: -; size: -; V: TRBV12-3/TRBV12-4; J: TRBJ2-2
DNA: TGTGCCAGCAGCTCAGAGGGACTAGCGGGGGGTGAGCAGTACTTC; CDR3: CASSSEGLAGGEQYF; D: TRBD2; size: -; V: TRBV7-3; J: TRBJ2-7
DNA: TGTGCCAGCAGCTACACGGGGAGAGAGACCCAGTACTTC; CDR3: CASSYTGRETQYF; D: -; size: -; V: TRBV7-3; J: TRBJ2-5
DNA: TGTGCCAGCAGTGAATATCAGGGGGCGGGTGGCTACACCTTC; CDR3: CASSEYQGAGGYTF; D: TRBD1; size: -; V: TRBV2; J: TRBJ1-2
DNA: TGTGCCAGTAGTATTAGAGGAAATCAGCCCCAGCATTTT; CDR3: CASSIRGNQPQHF; D: -; size: -; V: TRBV19; J: TRBJ1-5
DNA: TGTGCCAGCAGCTTCATGGGCAGGCTCTGGCCGGGGGAGCTGTTTTTT; CDR3: CASSFMGRLWPGELFF; D: -; size: once; V: TRBV11-2; J: TRBJ2-2
DNA: TGTGCCAGCAGTCCTAGGACAGTTGGGTCGTTCTTC; CDR3: CASSPRTVGSFF; D: -; size: -; V: TRBV2; J: TRBJ2-1
DNA: TGTGCCAGCAGTCAGGACAGGGCCAGTGAGACCCAGTACTTC; CDR3: CASSQDRASETQYF; D: TRBD1; size: -; V: TRBV6-5; J: TRBJ2-5
DNA: TGTGCCAGCAGTTATTTCTCAGGCGAGACCCAGTACTTC; CDR3: CASSYFSGETQYF; D: -; size: -; V: TRBV27; J: TRBJ2-5
DNA: TGTGCCAGCAGCTCGTTCCTTGAAAAACTGTTTTTT; CDR3: CASSSFLEKLFF; D: -; size: -; V: TRBV7-9; J: TRBJ1-4
DNA: TGTGCCAGCAGCGCGAGAGAGACAGGTCCAGGCTACACCTTC; CDR3: CASSARETGPGYTF; D: -; size: -; V: TRBV9; J: TRBJ1-2
DNA: TGCGCCAGCAGCCCCGAAGATGGGCAGTGGGATTTT; CDR3: CASSPEDGQWDF; D: -; size: few; V: TRBV10-1; J: TRBJ1-3
DNA: TGTGCCAGCAGCCGGGACACACTCTACAATGAGCAGTTCTTC; CDR3: CASSRDTLYNEQFF; D: -; size: -; V: TRBV2; J: TRBJ2-1
DNA: TGTGCCAGCAGCCTGCGGGACAGGGGGGGCTACGAGCAGTACTTC; CDR3: CASSLRDRGGYEQYF; D: TRBD1; size: -; V: TRBV3-1/TRBV3-2; J: TRBJ2-7
DNA: TGTGCCAGCAGTGATCCGGGACAGGGGAACACTGAAGCTTTCTTT; CDR3: CASSDPGQGNTEAFF; D: TRBD1; size: -; V: TRBV2; J: TRBJ1-1
DNA: TGTGCCATCAGTGAGTCGATACAGCTCTCTGGAAACACCATATATTTT; CDR3: CAISESIQLSGNTIYF; D: -; size: -; V: TRBV10-3; J: TRBJ1-3